This T cell receptor beta chain is from a study of blood T cell repertoires in COVID-19 (TCRdb year 2020). Context from the whole study: Samples covering the acute and convalescent phases of COVID-19 were provided by collaborators in the United States, Italy and Spain. The prospective study material was composed of cDNA or gDNA derived from T cells, B-cell-depleted T cells, or PBMCs. Deeply sampled blood TCRbeta repertoires from subjects exposed to, actively infected with, or recovered from COVID-19 were included in the dataset. The repertoires were released in a freely available public database meant as a resource for research on the immune response to SARS-CoV-2. The samples were drawn from the first 160 participants of the ongoing ImmuneRACE study and from under 1,500 subjects provided by 6 global collaborators. A de-identified subject ID, COVID-19 status, age in years and sex were almost always included in the sample metadata. Where available, HLA class I and class II types were taken from metadata supplied by the sample provider and were not determined by assay-based typing. Results and caveats for the whole study, not just this receptor: Clinical and demographic metadata were provided uncurated, with the amount varying by source and participant.

The CDR3 goes from the cysteine to the phenylalanine over 12 residues. CDR3 DNA is the only sequence kept; it has 36 bases, read in frame from the first base. In the germline V gene (reference sequence), CDR1 corresponds to SEHNR and CDR2 to FQNEAQ. In the prospective study, participants were roughly 18 to 100 years old, resided in approximately 22 geographic areas of the United States, and were enrolled through a virtual design. Cohort assignment in the prospective study relied on participant-reported clinical history from a screening survey and a study questionnaire. Recovered participants in ImmuneRACE Cohort 3 were defined as having two consecutive negative NP/OP PCR tests, clearance from a healthcare professional, or resolution of symptoms. Each participant in the prospective study had whole blood, serum and a nasopharyngeal or oropharyngeal swab collected by mobile phlebotomists. Participants in the prospective study had the option to provide additional blood draws and questionnaires over a 2-month period. Prospective study blood samples were shipped either frozen or at room temperature before DNA extraction.

This clone was recorded once. Its antigen is unknown. Per-base qualities were not stored, and no clone one base away is much larger. TCRbeta CDR3 regions were amplified from genomic DNA by means of the immunoSEQ Assay, a bias-controlled multiplex PCR. For the original study's pipeline: The number of nucleated cells in each sample was estimated by amplification of reference gene primers within the assay. To quantify the absolute abundance of each unique TCRbeta CDR3 rearrangement, sequence reads were collapsed and filtered. For each sample, productive Simpson clonality was calculated as the square root of Simpson's diversity index across productive rearrangements. Drawn from immuneACCESS, this table holds only the in-frame rearrangements with V and J called that TCRdb kept. Clones are partly lost; checked studies trace under half to an unresolved V gene and leave the rest unexplained. V, J and clone size are those of that table, while D and trimming were read from the DNA. This sample comprises fewer than 400,000 clones, around nine tenths of them detected only once. The ten largest clones take up roughly 9.4% of the sample.

The receptor was derived from a woman between 50 and 59 years old who had recovered from COVID-19. The sequenced material came from PBMCs or T cells enriched from blood (not recorded which). In this chain, TRBV7-9 is recombined with TRBJ2-7; 8 bases in the middle match TRBD1. The CDR3 region has the sequence CATDRGTYEQYF. The DNA sequence reads TGTGCGACCGACAGGGGAACCTACGAGCAGTACTTC.